This T cell receptor beta chain was recorded in a study of blood T cells in healthy people across ages. Study-wide points: When one million T cells were used, diversity estimates were thought to be underestimates.

Details on this clonotype: Its antigen is currently unknown.

Each sample used at least 6 million PBMCs. The second PCR ran roughly 6 to 11 cycles with a sample-barcoded 5' primer and J-beta primers. TCRdb re-derived calls from the 5' RACE reads in MiXCR, one entry per CDR3 protein. The sample lists approximately 900,000 distinct CDR3 sequences, almost 30% occurring once. These same data were also listed under a study on T cells of mothers and their children.

The receptor was derived from a woman aged 40 to 50 in good health. Sequencing used blood.

CDR3 DNA sequence: TGTGCCAGCAGCCGAGGGACGGACTTTGCAACTAATGAAAAACTGTTTTTT. Translating it yields CASSRGTDFATNEKLFF. The rearrangement links TRBV7-3 to TRBJ1-4, with D perhaps TRBD1 (5 bases). The CDR3 runs to 17 residues. Germline V CDR1 and CDR2: SGHTA, FQGTGA. Trimming removed 5 bases from V and 0 bases from J, with 16 bases in between.